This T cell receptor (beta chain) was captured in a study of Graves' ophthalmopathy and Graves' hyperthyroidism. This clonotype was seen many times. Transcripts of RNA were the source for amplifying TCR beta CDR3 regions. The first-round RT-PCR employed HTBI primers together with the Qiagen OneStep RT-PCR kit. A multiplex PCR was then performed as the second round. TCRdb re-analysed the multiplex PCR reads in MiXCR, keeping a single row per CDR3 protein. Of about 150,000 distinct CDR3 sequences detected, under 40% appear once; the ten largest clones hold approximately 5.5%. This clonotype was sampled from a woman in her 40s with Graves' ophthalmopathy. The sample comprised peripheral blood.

The CDR3 sequence: CASSYGTSAVQYF. The CDR3 DNA sequence: TGTGCCAGCAGTTACGGGACTAGCGCGGTGCAGTACTTC. The rearrangement links TRBV12-3 or TRBV12-4 to TRBJ2-7; 10 nucleotides align to TRBD2. The CDR3 runs 13 residues. The V segment lost 4 bases and the J segment 9 bases; nucleotides outside the gene matches: 6.